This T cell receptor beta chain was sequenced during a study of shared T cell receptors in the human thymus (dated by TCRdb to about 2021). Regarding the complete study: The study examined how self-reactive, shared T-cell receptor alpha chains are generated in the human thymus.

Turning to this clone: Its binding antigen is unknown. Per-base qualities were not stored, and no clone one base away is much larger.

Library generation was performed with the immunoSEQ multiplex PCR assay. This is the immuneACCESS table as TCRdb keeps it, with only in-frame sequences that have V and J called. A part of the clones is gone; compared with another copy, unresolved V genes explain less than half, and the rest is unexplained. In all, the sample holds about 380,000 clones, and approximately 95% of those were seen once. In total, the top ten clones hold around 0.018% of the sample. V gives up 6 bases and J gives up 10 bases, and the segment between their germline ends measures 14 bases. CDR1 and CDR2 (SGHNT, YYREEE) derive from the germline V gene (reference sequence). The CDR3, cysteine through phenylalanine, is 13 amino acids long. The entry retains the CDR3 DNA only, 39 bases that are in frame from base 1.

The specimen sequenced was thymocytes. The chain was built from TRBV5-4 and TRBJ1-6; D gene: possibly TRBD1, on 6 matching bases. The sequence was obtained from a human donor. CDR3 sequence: CASKGLGGSPLHF. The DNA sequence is TGTGCCAGCAAGGGTCTGGGGGGCTCACCCCTCCACTTT.